One sample yielded the 20 T cell receptor beta chains listed below, sequenced in a study of blood T cell repertoires in COVID-19. Produced via immunoSEQ multiplex PCR; TCRdb's table is partial and in-frame only. Among around 80,000 clones, over 75% were seen once, and the ten largest hold roughly 12%. Sequencing was performed on peripheral blood. Receptors were obtained from a man older than 75 with acute or convalescent COVID-19.

This clone was seen more than once but under ten times. The gene calls are TRBV7-9 and TRBJ1-2, with a possible D match to TRBD1 (5 bases). Trimming removed 6 bases at V and 4 bases at J, with 12 bases between. In germline, CDR1 is SEHNR, CDR2 FQNEAQ (reference sequence). The CDR3 covers 13 residues. Here the CDR3 reads CASRKGEGYGYTF. The CDR3 DNA follows: TGTGCCAGCAGAAAAGGGGAGGGCTATGGCTACACCTTC.

The chain uses TRBV27 and TRBJ1-3; D remains ambiguous. This CDR3 has 15 residues. CDR1 and CDR2 (germline): MNHEY, SMNVEV (reference sequence). Trimming stripped 6 bases from V and 6 bases from J, with 18 bases between. The CDR3 loop is CASSPSGLNSNTIYF. CDR3 DNA: TGTGCCAGCAGCCCCTCAGGCCTTAACTCAAACACCATATATTTT.

The V gene is TRBV7-2, the J gene TRBJ2-7, with D possibly matching TRBD2 (6 bases). CDR1 and CDR2 (germline): SGHTA, FQGNSA. V dropped 4 bases and J dropped 6 bases, with 13 bases sitting between them. The CDR3 contains 13 residues. This CDR3 reads CASSSRERAEQYF. The CDR3 DNA reads as TGTGCCAGCAGCTCTAGGGAGCGGGCCGAGCAGTACTTC.

This rearrangement joins TRBV7-3 to TRBJ1-2; 11 nucleotides align to TRBD1. Germline values: CDR1 SGHTA, CDR2 FQGTGA. The trim removed 2 bases at V and 0 bases at J, leaving 5 bases unmatched. The CDR3 spans 17 residues. The CDR3 DNA follows: TGTGCCAGCAGCTTAGGACAGGGGGCCTCAGCTAACTATGGCTACACCTTC. Its translation: CASSLGQGASANYGYTF.

V gene TRBV7-8 combines with J gene TRBJ1-1, with TRBD1 identical over 8 bases. The junction had 2 bases not matched to a gene; V was cut back by 1 base and J by 1 base. Germline values: CDR1 SGHVS, CDR2 FQNEAQ. The CDR3 spans 15 residues. The chain's CDR3 is CASSLGQGANTEAFF. The CDR3 region has the DNA TGTGCCAGCAGCTTAGGGCAGGGGGCGAACACTGAAGCTTTCTTT.

The CDR3 DNA follows: TGTGCCAGCAGTCCCGAGGCGCTTGCCTATAATTCACCCCTCCACTTT. Amino acids: CASSPEALAYNSPLHF. V gene TRBV27 combines with J gene TRBJ1-6, with no clear D. Trimming took off 5 bases at V and 2 bases at J, with 13 bases between the two ends. CDR3 length: 16 residues. Germline V gene lookup returns CDR1 MNHEY and CDR2 SMNVEV (reference sequence).

The rearrangement joins TRBV6-5 to TRBJ2-2; D is unclear. V dropped 6 bases and J dropped 6 bases, with 17 bases sitting between them. The CDR3 contains 15 residues. CDR1 is MNHEY and CDR2 is SVGAGI in the germline V gene. CDR3 protein: CASRRQGRGPGELFF. The DNA for the CDR3 is TGTGCCAGCAGGCGGCAAGGTAGAGGCCCCGGGGAGCTGTTTTTT.

This chain's CDR3 is CASSSGLSTDTQYF. In DNA, the CDR3 is TGTGCCAGCAGTTCGGGATTATCAACAGATACGCAGTATTTT. The V call is TRBV5-4, the J call TRBJ2-3; D is possibly TRBD2 (5 bases). The V end was cut by 5 bases, the J end by 3 bases, with 13 bases between. The CDR3 extends over 14 amino acids. The germline CDR1 and CDR2 sequences are SGHNT and YYREEE (reference sequence).

The CDR3 sequence is CASSPGQGSSPLHF. CDR3 bases: TGCGCCAGCAGCCCGGGACAGGGATCTTCACCCCTCCACTTT. This chain connects TRBV10-1 to TRBJ1-6; TRBD1 aligns across 9 bases. Germline assignment: CDR1 WNHNN and CDR2 SYGVQD (reference sequence). V lost 6 bases to trimming and J lost 9 bases; unmatched junction nucleotides: 6. The CDR3 contains 14 residues.

The chain combines TRBV5-6 with TRBJ1-3, with D tentatively TRBD1 (5 bases). V was shortened by 2 bases and J by 0 bases, with 6 bases between the two germline ends. Germline CDR1 reads SGHDT; CDR2 reads YYEEEE. The CDR3 loop spans 14 amino acids. The CDR3 loop is CASSFDSSGNTIYF. The CDR3 bases are TGTGCCAGCAGCTTTGACAGCTCTGGAAACACCATATATTTT.

The genes are TRBV3-1 (or the pseudogene TRBV3-2) and TRBJ1-3; TRBD1 might be the D (5 bases). The CDR3 sequence is 13 residues long. In germline, CDR1 is LGHDT, CDR2 YNNKEL (reference sequence). Trimming pared 4 bases from V and 1 base from J, leaving 5 bases between. The CDR3 coding sequence is TGTGCCAGCAGCCCAGGGTCTGGAAACACCATATATTTT. Amino acid sequence: CASSPGSGNTIYF.

V and J are TRBV5-1 and TRBJ1-6; D is uncertain. V lost 0 bases and J 6 bases, leaving 7 bases between the germline ends. Germline CDR1 and CDR2: SGHRS and YFSETQ. The CDR3 runs to 14 residues. The CDR3 DNA sequence: TGCGCCAGCAGCTTGGGCAGAATTAATTCACCCCTCCACTTT. It encodes CASSLGRINSPLHF.

The chain carries TRBV6-5 and TRBJ2-2, with 7 bases lining up with TRBD1. Trimming removed 8 bases from V and 4 bases from J; junction bases left unmatched: 7. In germline, CDR1 is MNHEY, CDR2 SVGAGI. This CDR3 is 14 amino acids long. The CDR3 DNA reads TGTGCCAGCGCAGTCAGGGGGTCCACCGGGGAGCTGTTTTTT. This encodes CASAVRGSTGELFF.

Comments on this clone: The germline gene is not matched at one end of the junction; a read error may be the cause. The DNA for the CDR3 is TGTGCCAGCACCTTAGAGGGGGAAGGGTATGGCTACACCTTC. As protein: CASTLEGEGYGYTF. The rearrangement joins TRBV7-9 to TRBJ1-2; a possible D gene is TRBD1 (6 bases). The CDR3 spans 14 residues. Germline V gene lookup returns CDR1 SEHNR and CDR2 FQNEAQ (reference sequence).

The chain has TRBV30 and TRBJ1-6; tentative D call: TRBD1 (6 bases). This CDR3 spans 14 amino acids. V gave up 1 base and J gave up 11 bases, with 15 bases separating them. Germline CDR1 is GTSNPN and CDR2 is SVGIG (reference sequence). CDR3 residues: CAWSAPGTKAPLHF. The CDR3 DNA sequence: TGTGCCTGGAGTGCGCCGGGGACAAAAGCACCCCTCCACTTT.

V and J are TRBV9 and TRBJ2-3; D may be TRBD1 (6 bases). Trimming left V 0 bases short and J 11 bases short, with 13 bases between. Germline lookup yields CDR1 SGDLS and CDR2 YYNGEE. This CDR3 is built from 13 residues. Written as DNA, the CDR3 is TGTGCCAGCAGCGTAGATATTGGGGGCCTGCAGTATTTT. This codes for CASSVDIGGLQYF.

This clone was observed a handful of times. The chain joins TRBV4-1 to TRBJ2-2; the match to TRBD1 covers 8 bases. CDR1 is MGHRA, CDR2 YSYEKL, per germline. There are 16 residues in the CDR3. V was pared by 1 base and J by 6 bases, with 7 bases of the junction left unmatched. The CDR3 sequence: CASSQVPQGESGELFF. In DNA form, the CDR3 reads TGCGCCAGCAGCCAAGTCCCACAGGGGGAATCCGGGGAGCTGTTTTTT.

V is TRBV10-3 and J is TRBJ1-6, with D possibly being TRBD1 (5 bases). Deletions cut 0 bases from V and 4 bases from J, with 10 bases between. This CDR3 is built from 16 residues. Germline assignment: CDR1 ENHRY and CDR2 SYGVKD. The CDR3 is CAISESIRQYNSPLHF. The CDR3 bases are TGTGCCATCAGTGAGTCGATCCGACAGTATAATTCACCCCTCCACTTT.

The chain links TRBV5-4 to TRBJ1-5; D remains unclear. This CDR3 contains 15 residues. Germline values: CDR1 SGHNT, CDR2 YYREEE (reference sequence). V shed 4 bases and J shed 7 bases, with 18 bases lying between them. The DNA for the CDR3 is TGTGCCAGCAGCCTTGGAGGTTACAGAGGGCAGCCCCAGCATTTT. Protein: CASSLGGYRGQPQHF.

V gene TRBV15 combines with J gene TRBJ2-3; 11 bases are a match to TRBD2. The V and J ends lost 4 bases and 6 bases, in that order; junction bases with no gene match: 12. The germline V gene has CDR1 LNHNV and CDR2 YYDKDF (reference sequence). This CDR3 is built from 17 residues. CDR3 DNA sequence: TGTGCCACCAGCACAGGGACTAGCGGAAAAAGAGGGGATACGCAGTATTTT. This translates into CATSTGTSGKRGDTQYF. Combining the CDR3 with reference TRBV15 and TRBJ2-3 gives the whole variable domain DAMVIQNPRYQVTQFGKPVTLSCSQTLNHNVMYWYQQKSSQAPKLLFHYYDKDFNNEADTPDNFQSRRPNTSFCFLDIRSPGLGDTAMYLCATSTGTSGKRGDTQYFGPGTRLTVL.